The source of this T cell receptor (beta chain) is a study of T-cell reconstitution after alpha-beta-depleted transplantation in children. This clonotype was found a few times. Unique molecular identifiers tagged the TCRbeta library. TCRdb recomputed calls from the PCR reads with MiXCR, one row per CDR3 protein. In the table there are about 360,000 distinct CDR3 sequences, 10% to 15% of which are singletons. The receptor comes from a human donor who donated a stem cell graft to a child with Fanconi anemia. The specimen comprised PBMCs, sampled from the stem cell graft.

The DNA of the CDR3 is TGTGCCAGCAGCCAAGTTCTCGATACAGGGTCGACTGGGGCCAACGTCCTGACTTTC. Translating it yields CASSQVLDTGSTGANVLTF. The rearrangement joins TRBV4-2 to TRBJ2-6, with D perhaps TRBD1 (6 bases). Germline loops: CDR1 LGHNA, CDR2 YNFKEQ. The germline V and J ends were trimmed by 1 base and 2 bases, with 18 bases remaining between them. CDR3 length: 19 residues.